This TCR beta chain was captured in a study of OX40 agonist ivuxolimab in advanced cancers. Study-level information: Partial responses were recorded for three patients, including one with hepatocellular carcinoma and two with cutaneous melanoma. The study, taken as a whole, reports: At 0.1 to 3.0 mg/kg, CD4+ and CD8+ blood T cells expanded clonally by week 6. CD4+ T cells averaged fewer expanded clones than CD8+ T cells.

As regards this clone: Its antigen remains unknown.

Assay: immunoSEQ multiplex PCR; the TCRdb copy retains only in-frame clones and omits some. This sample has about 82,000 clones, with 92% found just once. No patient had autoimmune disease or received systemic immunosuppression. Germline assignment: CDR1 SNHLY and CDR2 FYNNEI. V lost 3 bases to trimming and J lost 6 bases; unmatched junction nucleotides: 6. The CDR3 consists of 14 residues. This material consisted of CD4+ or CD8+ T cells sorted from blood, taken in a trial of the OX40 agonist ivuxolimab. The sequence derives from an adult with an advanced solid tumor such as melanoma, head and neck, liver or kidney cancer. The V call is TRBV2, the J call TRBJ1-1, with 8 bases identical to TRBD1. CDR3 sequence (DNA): TGTGCCAGCAGTGACCCCGGGGACAGGCCTGAAGCTTTCTTT. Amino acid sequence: CASSDPGDRPEAFF.